A selection of T cell receptor beta chains follows, all from one sample in a study of T-cell memory formation after mild COVID-19. Via MiXCR, TCRdb re-called the 5' RACE reads, giving one row per CDR3 protein. Of about 360,000 distinct CDR3 sequences in the sample, around 14% were seen once. Sequenced material: PBMCs or a T cell subset sorted from them (not recorded which). The receptors stem from a man aged 18 to 35 who had mild COVID-19 (a few samples of this study predate the infection). Cell type and time point are not known. CDR3s include the opening cysteine and the closing phenylalanine or tryptophan. Fields, in order: clone size, V gene, J gene, D gene, CDR3 length, CDR3 protein, CDR3 DNA. A D gene is named only where the DNA matches it firmly. Where a row states a size, it is once, few, many or the class of an expanded clone; other rows omit it.

clone size: few; V gene: TRBV2; J gene: TRBJ2-7; D gene: -; CDR3 length: 10; CDR3 protein: CASRGPEQYF; CDR3 DNA: TGTGCCAGCAGGGGCCCGGAGCAGTACTTC
clone size: few; V gene: TRBV9; J gene: TRBJ2-6; D gene: -; CDR3 length: 15; CDR3 protein: CASSHITSGANVLTF; CDR3 DNA: TGTGCCAGCAGTCACATCACCTCTGGGGCCAACGTCCTGACTTTC
clone size: -; V gene: TRBV29-1; J gene: TRBJ2-7; D gene: TRBD1; CDR3 length: 13; CDR3 protein: CSVGRQGPYEQYF; CDR3 DNA: TGCAGCGTGGGGAGACAGGGACCCTACGAGCAGTACTTC
clone size: -; V gene: TRBV20-1; J gene: TRBJ1-3; D gene: TRBD1; CDR3 length: 14; CDR3 protein: CSASQGASGNTIYF; CDR3 DNA: TGCAGTGCTAGTCAGGGGGCCTCTGGAAACACCATATATTTT
clone size: few; V gene: TRBV5-6; J gene: TRBJ2-3; D gene: -; CDR3 length: 14; CDR3 protein: CATREWDTADTQYF; CDR3 DNA: TGTGCCACCCGTGAGTGGGACACGGCAGATACGCAGTATTTT
clone size: many; V gene: TRBV7-2; J gene: TRBJ1-5; D gene: TRBD1; CDR3 length: 16; CDR3 protein: CASSDRVLGGGQPQHF; CDR3 DNA: TGTGCCAGCAGTGACAGGGTATTGGGTGGCGGTCAGCCCCAGCATTTT
clone size: few; V gene: TRBV6-6; J gene: TRBJ2-7; D gene: TRBD1; CDR3 length: 16; CDR3 protein: CASSQPWTGGLYEQYF; CDR3 DNA: TGTGCCAGCAGCCAACCCTGGACAGGGGGATTGTACGAGCAGTACTTC
clone size: -; V gene: TRBV29-1; J gene: TRBJ2-1; D gene: -; CDR3 length: 13; CDR3 protein: CSVAVSTLGEQFF; CDR3 DNA: TGCAGCGTTGCGGTCAGCACCTTGGGTGAGCAGTTCTTC
clone size: few; V gene: TRBV4-1; J gene: TRBJ2-7; D gene: TRBD1; CDR3 length: 14; CDR3 protein: CASRPPGQGAEQYF; CDR3 DNA: TGCGCCAGCAGGCCCCCGGGACAGGGCGCCGAGCAGTACTTC
clone size: -; V gene: TRBV7-9; J gene: TRBJ2-1; D gene: TRBD1; CDR3 length: 15; CDR3 protein: CASSYRDRGHFEQFF; CDR3 DNA: TGTGCCAGCAGCTACCGGGACAGGGGGCATTTTGAGCAGTTCTTC
clone size: few; V gene: TRBV7-6; J gene: TRBJ1-5; D gene: -; CDR3 length: 16; CDR3 protein: CASSFGAGLSNQPQHF; CDR3 DNA: TGTGCCAGCAGCTTTGGGGCAGGCCTTAGCAATCAGCCCCAGCATTTT
clone size: -; V gene: TRBV4-1; J gene: TRBJ1-1; D gene: -; CDR3 length: 14; CDR3 protein: CASSQRAALNEAFF; CDR3 DNA: TGCGCCAGCAGCCAGAGGGCGGCTCTGAATGAAGCTTTCTTT
clone size: -; V gene: TRBV18; J gene: TRBJ2-7; D gene: -; CDR3 length: 15; CDR3 protein: CASSPQGGSSYEQYF; CDR3 DNA: TGTGCCAGCTCGCCCCAGGGGGGTAGCTCATACGAGCAGTACTTC
clone size: many; V gene: TRBV5-6; J gene: TRBJ1-5; D gene: TRBD1; CDR3 length: 15; CDR3 protein: CASSLLSRGQQPQHF; CDR3 DNA: TGTGCCAGCAGCTTGCTGTCCAGGGGGCAACAGCCCCAGCATTTT
clone size: many; V gene: TRBV24-1; J gene: TRBJ2-1; D gene: -; CDR3 length: 14; CDR3 protein: CATSDLEPPHEQFF; CDR3 DNA: TGTGCCACCAGTGATTTGGAGCCTCCCCATGAGCAGTTCTTC
clone size: -; V gene: TRBV5-1; J gene: TRBJ1-6; D gene: -; CDR3 length: 14; CDR3 protein: CASSLEGGNSPLHF; CDR3 DNA: TGCGCCAGCAGCTTGGAGGGAGGGAATTCACCCCTCCACTTT
clone size: few; V gene: TRBV5-5; J gene: TRBJ2-6; D gene: TRBD1; CDR3 length: 20; CDR3 protein: CASSVVPGQASRSGANVLTF; CDR3 DNA: TGTGCCAGCAGCGTCGTCCCGGGACAGGCTTCAAGGTCTGGGGCCAACGTCCTGACTTTC
clone size: -; V gene: TRBV10-3; J gene: TRBJ2-3; D gene: -; CDR3 length: 13; CDR3 protein: CAIRVGTTDTQYF; CDR3 DNA: TGTGCCATCAGGGTAGGAACCACAGATACGCAGTATTTT
clone size: -; V gene: TRBV2; J gene: TRBJ2-1; D gene: TRBD2; CDR3 length: 15; CDR3 protein: CASSPWTSGAGEQFF; CDR3 DNA: TGTGCCAGCAGTCCTTGGACTAGCGGGGCCGGTGAGCAGTTCTTC
clone size: many; V gene: TRBV5-1; J gene: TRBJ2-2; D gene: -; CDR3 length: 15; CDR3 protein: CASTHGVAGAGELFF; CDR3 DNA: TGCGCCAGCACCCACGGGGTCGCAGGGGCCGGGGAGCTGTTTTTT
clone size: many; V gene: TRBV7-6; J gene: TRBJ2-5; D gene: TRBD2; CDR3 length: 13; CDR3 protein: CASGNGGAETQYF; CDR3 DNA: TGTGCGAGCGGGAACGGCGGGGCAGAGACCCAGTACTTC
clone size: few; V gene: TRBV7-2; J gene: TRBJ1-1; D gene: TRBD1; CDR3 length: 17; CDR3 protein: CASSHSTGAYMNTEAFF; CDR3 DNA: TGTGCCAGCAGCCACTCGACAGGGGCGTACATGAACACTGAAGCTTTCTTT
clone size: -; V gene: TRBV6-5; J gene: TRBJ2-1; D gene: -; CDR3 length: 12; CDR3 protein: CASKGFNNEQFF; CDR3 DNA: TGTGCCAGCAAGGGATTTAACAATGAGCAGTTCTTC
clone size: many; V gene: TRBV5-1; J gene: TRBJ2-1; D gene: -; CDR3 length: 15; CDR3 protein: CASSLAFSLGDEQFF; CDR3 DNA: TGCGCCAGCAGCTTGGCGTTTAGTCTCGGCGATGAGCAGTTCTTC
clone size: few; V gene: TRBV25-1; J gene: TRBJ2-3; D gene: -; CDR3 length: 15; CDR3 protein: CASSALHLGTDTQYF; CDR3 DNA: TGTGCCAGCAGTGCCCTCCATCTGGGGACAGATACGCAGTATTTT
clone size: few; V gene: TRBV7-9; J gene: TRBJ1-2; D gene: -; CDR3 length: 12; CDR3 protein: CASSLEGLGYTF; CDR3 DNA: TGTGCCAGCAGCTTAGAAGGGTTGGGCTACACCTTC
clone size: few; V gene: TRBV12-3/TRBV12-4; J gene: TRBJ1-2; D gene: TRBD1; CDR3 length: 14; CDR3 protein: CASSEYRGPYGYTF; CDR3 DNA: TGTGCCAGCAGTGAGTACAGGGGCCCCTATGGCTACACCTTC
clone size: few; V gene: TRBV14; J gene: TRBJ2-5; D gene: TRBD2; CDR3 length: 17; CDR3 protein: CASSPWTSGDWEETQYF; CDR3 DNA: TGTGCCAGCAGCCCCTGGACTAGCGGGGACTGGGAGGAGACCCAGTACTTC
clone size: few; V gene: TRBV5-1; J gene: TRBJ1-1; D gene: -; CDR3 length: 13; CDR3 protein: CASALRRGTEAFF; CDR3 DNA: TGCGCCAGCGCCTTAAGGAGGGGCACTGAAGCTTTCTTT
clone size: -; V gene: TRBV7-3; J gene: TRBJ2-2; D gene: TRBD2; CDR3 length: 15; CDR3 protein: CASSLESGGPGELFF; CDR3 DNA: TGTGCCAGCAGCTTAGAGAGCGGGGGTCCCGGGGAGCTGTTTTTT